This TCR beta chain was documented in a study of early T cells in non-severe SARS-CoV-2 infection. Study-level background: Bulk RNA taken from unsorted whole blood was sequenced, leaving chains unpaired.

The CDR3 spans 14 residues. Trimming pared 2 bases from V and 11 bases from J, leaving 13 bases between. The germline V gene encodes CDR1 MNHNY and CDR2 SVGAGI (reference sequence). Tagging with unique molecular identifiers was applied to individual cDNA molecules. In TCRdb, the 5' RACE reads were re-called with MiXCR into one record per CDR3 protein. Of tens of thousands of distinct CDR3 sequences detected, more than 9% appear once; the ten largest clones hold 6% to 8%. This clonotype was seen a handful of times. This clonotype was obtained from an adult who was a healthcare worker with PCR-confirmed SARS-CoV-2 infection or an uninfected control (not recorded which). The J gene is TRBJ1-6, the V gene TRBV6-6; D is uncertain. Sequencing was carried out using whole blood. The CDR3 coding sequence is TGTGCCAGCAGTTACGAGGCCGGAGGCCCACCCCTCCACTTT. It codes for CASSYEAGGPPLHF.